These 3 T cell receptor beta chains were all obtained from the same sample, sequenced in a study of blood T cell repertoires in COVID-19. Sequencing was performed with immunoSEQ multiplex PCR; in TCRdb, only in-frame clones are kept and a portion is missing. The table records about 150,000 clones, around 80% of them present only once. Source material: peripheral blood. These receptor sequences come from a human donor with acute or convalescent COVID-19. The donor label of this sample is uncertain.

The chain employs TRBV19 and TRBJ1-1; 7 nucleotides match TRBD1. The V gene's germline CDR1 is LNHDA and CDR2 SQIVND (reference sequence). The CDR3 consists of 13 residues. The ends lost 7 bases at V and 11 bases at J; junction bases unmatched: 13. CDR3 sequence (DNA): TGTGCCAGTATGGAAGGGGGCGGCTGGAGGGCTTTCTTT. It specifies CASMEGGGWRAFF.

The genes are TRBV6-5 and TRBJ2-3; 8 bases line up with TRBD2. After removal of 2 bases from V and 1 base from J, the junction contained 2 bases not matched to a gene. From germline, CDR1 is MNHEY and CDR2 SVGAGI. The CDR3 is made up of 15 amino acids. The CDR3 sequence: CASSYGRGGTDTQYF. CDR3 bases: TGTGCCAGCAGTTACGGGCGGGGGGGCACAGATACGCAGTATTTT.

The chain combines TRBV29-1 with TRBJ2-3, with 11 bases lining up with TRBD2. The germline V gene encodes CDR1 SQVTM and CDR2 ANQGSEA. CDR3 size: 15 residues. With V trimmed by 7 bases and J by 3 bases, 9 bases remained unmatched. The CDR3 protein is CSARASGGTTDTQYF. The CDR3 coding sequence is TGCAGCGCCCGGGCTAGCGGGGGGACTACAGATACGCAGTATTTT.